This T cell receptor (beta chain) was identified in a study of cytomegalovirus exposure and HLA in healthy donors. The PCR ran on 60 Vbeta and 13 Jbeta primers. Repertoires were generated with immunoSEQ multiplex PCR, while TCRdb's copy carries only in-frame clones and drops some. This sample has roughly 120,000 clones, with around 70% found just once. The germline V and J ends were trimmed by 7 bases and 8 bases, with 18 bases remaining between them. Germline lookup yields CDR1 MNHNY and CDR2 SVGAGI (reference sequence). This CDR3 comprises 14 residues. This clone ranks as medium-sized. Its antigen is as yet unknown. Points from the study as a whole: The authors excluded some V segments, including TRBV6-2 and TRBV6-3, as indistinguishable. Judged likely to be a sequencing artifact was a cluster of highly shared sequence variants. Reportedly, cytomegalovirus status was diagnosed with high sensitivity and specificity.

What was sequenced was PBMCs. J is TRBJ2-4 and V is TRBV6-6, with D possibly being TRBD1 (6 bases). The TCR originated in a woman aged 18-30 years in good health and CMV-seronegative. The CDR3 DNA is TGTGCCAGCAACTCTGGGGGCGGCAATGACATTCAGTACTTC. Translation: CASNSGGGNDIQYF.